Detailed here is one T cell receptor (beta chain). These data come from a study of T cell responses to AZD1222 COVID-19 vaccine. The CDR3 runs 14 residues. V was trimmed by 5 bases and J by 7 bases, leaving 17 bases between them. Germline V CDR1 and CDR2: LNHDA, SQIVND (reference sequence). Profiling relied on immunoSEQ multiplex PCR, and the TCRdb table lists in-frame clones only, not all of them. The top ten hold approximately 1.5% of the sample, which has 150,000 to 180,000 clones, roughly 90% seen once. The chain couples TRBV19 to TRBJ2-5; no clear D. The TCR was taken from an adult who received the AZD1222 COVID-19 vaccine. This specimen consisted of peripheral blood, obtained 28 days after the second AZD1222 dose. This CDR3 reads CASSPNSAAGTQYF. The CDR3 coding sequence is TGTGCCAGTAGTCCCAACAGCGCTGCAGGGACCCAGTACTTC.